These 8 T cell receptor beta chains share one sample of origin, sequenced in a study of beta chain features in type 1 diabetes. General study findings and limits: Researchers report that Type 1 diabetes patients had moderately but significantly shorter TCRB CDR3s across all four CD4+ subsets.

Expressed TCRB transcripts got sequenced, as all isolated RNA was reverse transcribed. Clones were read by immunoSEQ multiplex PCR, and TCRdb kept only the in-frame ones, dropping some. Seen here are 550,000 to 850,000 clones, around an eighth observed once, and the top ten hold less than 0.025%. Their target antigens are unknown. The sample comprised naive CD4+ T cells from blood. These receptors all stem from a man aged 18-30 years with type 1 diabetes.

Only a few counts were recorded for this clone. The J gene is TRBJ1-1, the V gene TRBV7-9, with a tentative D call TRBD1 (6 bases). With 0 bases removed from V and 11 bases from J, the gap between germline ends came to 16 bases. The CDR3 extends over 14 amino acids. Looked up from germline, CDR1 is SEHNR and CDR2 is FQNEAQ (reference sequence). The CDR3 region is CASSLAHTPGVAFF. CDR3 in DNA: TGTGCCAGCAGCTTAGCCCACACTCCAGGGGTGGCTTTCTTT.

Worth noting for this clone: The same CDR3 is also encoded by other DNA sequences in this sample. V gene TRBV20-1 combines with J gene TRBJ1-5; no clear D gene. In germline, CDR1 is DFQATT, CDR2 SNEGSKA (reference sequence). The length of the CDR3 is 10 residues. The V and J ends lost 6 bases and 1 base respectively, with 1 base between them. DNA of the CDR3: TGCAGTGCGAGCAATCAGCCCCAGCATTTT. It specifies CSASNQPQHF.

This chain uses TRBV5-6 with TRBJ2-1; D may be TRBD2 (6 bases). This CDR3 has 16 residues. Deletions cut 3 bases from V and 8 bases from J, with 21 bases between. Germline assignment: CDR1 SGHDT and CDR2 YYEEEE. The CDR3: CASSSLRVSWGDEQFF. CDR3 DNA: TGTGCCAGCAGCTCACTTAGGGTTTCGTGGGGGGATGAGCAGTTCTTC.

This chain links TRBV7-2 with TRBJ1-1; D is undetermined. Germline lookup yields CDR1 SGHTA and CDR2 FQGNSA. V was shortened by 1 base and J by 1 base, with 7 bases between the two germline ends. The CDR3 sequence is 14 residues long. For the CDR3, the DNA is TGTGCCAGCAGCTTAGTTGCCTGGAACACTGAAGCTTTCTTT. Amino acids: CASSLVAWNTEAFF.

This clone came up a few times. The chain employs TRBV21-1 and TRBJ1-6. TRBV21-1 is reported as a pseudogene. The CDR3 is made up of 16 amino acids. The CDR3 region is CASSKVTRGGNSPLHF. The DNA for the CDR3 is TGTGCCAGCAGCAAAGTCACGAGGGGAGGTAATTCACCCCTCCACTTT.

This chain links TRBV13 with TRBJ2-6, with 10 bases identical to TRBD1. J lost 2 bases, V lost 3 bases, and 1 base had no gene match. The CDR3 is 16 amino acids. CDR1 is PRHDT, CDR2 FYEKMQ, per germline (reference sequence). The CDR3 nucleotides are TGTGCCAGCAGCTTGACAGGGGGCGCTGGGGCCAACGTCCTGACTTTC. It specifies CASSLTGGAGANVLTF.

The chain employs TRBV6-6 and TRBJ1-1; D gene uncertain. There are 13 residues in the CDR3. Deletions cut 3 bases from V and 1 base from J, with 6 bases between. The V gene's germline CDR1 is MNHNY and CDR2 SVGAGI (reference sequence). CDR3 bases: TGTGCCAGCAGTTATCAGAAGAACACTGAAGCTTTCTTT. Protein: CASSYQKNTEAFF.

The CDR3 reads CATSSGLAPRGQFF. The CDR3 bases are TGTGCCACCAGCTCGGGACTAGCGCCTCGGGGGCAGTTCTTC. This rearrangement joins TRBV15 to TRBJ2-1, with 10 bases matching TRBD2. V shed 5 bases and J 12 bases; nucleotides not matched to a gene: 10. The CDR3 covers 14 residues. The germline V gene has CDR1 LNHNV and CDR2 YYDKDF (reference sequence).